Presented here are 21 T cell receptor beta chains from one specimen sequenced in a study of blood T cell repertoires in COVID-19. The method was immunoSEQ multiplex PCR; TCRdb's version includes in-frame clones alone and lacks a portion of them. This repertoire shows about 300,000 clones, approximately 90% found once; its top ten account for about 4%. The sequenced sample consisted of PBMCs or T cells enriched from blood (not recorded which). These receptors all come from a man aged 30 to 45 who had recovered from COVID-19.

The CDR3 here is CASSPGTSGLNEQFF. CDR3 bases: TGTGCCAGCAGCCCCGGGACTAGCGGTCTCAATGAGCAGTTCTTC. The chain recombines TRBV7-9 with TRBJ2-1; 11 nucleotides align to TRBD2. The CDR3 contains 15 residues. Germline lookup yields CDR1 SEHNR and CDR2 FQNEAQ (reference sequence). Losses at the gene ends were 5 bases for V and 6 bases for J; bases not matched to a gene: 6.

This sequence joins TRBV30 and TRBJ2-1, with 14 positions matching TRBD2. The germline V gene encodes CDR1 GTSNPN and CDR2 SVGIG (reference sequence). Trimming took 2 bases from V and 3 from J; bases not matched to a gene: 6. The CDR3 is made up of 17 amino acids. This chain's CDR3 is CAWSRGTSGRHYNEQFF. The CDR3 DNA reads TGTGCCTGGAGTCGAGGGACTAGCGGGAGACACTACAATGAGCAGTTCTTC.

In this sample, this clone turned up once. The V and J genes are TRBV6-5 and TRBJ2-3; 7 bases match TRBD1. The germline CDR1 and CDR2 sequences are MNHEY and SVGAGI. The J segment lost 4 bases and the V segment lost 5 bases, leaving 6 bases of the junction unmatched. The CDR3 is made up of 14 amino acids. The CDR3 coding sequence is TGTGCCAGCAGTCGACAGGGCGGCGCAGATACGCAGTATTTT. It codes for CASSRQGGADTQYF.

The chain recombines TRBV27 with TRBJ2-3; TRBD2 aligns across 9 bases. The CDR3 runs to 14 residues. V was pared by 6 bases and J by 11 bases, with 12 bases of the junction left unmatched. Per germline, CDR1 MNHEY and CDR2 SMNVEV (reference sequence). The CDR3, as DNA: TGTGCCAGCAGGAGTAGCGGGGGTTCTGGCAGGCAGTATTTT. The encoded protein is CASRSSGGSGRQYF.

The chain links TRBV5-1 to TRBJ1-4; 10 nucleotides match TRBD1. The CDR3 contains 15 residues. The germline V gene encodes CDR1 SGHRS and CDR2 YFSETQ. V was clipped by 4 bases and J by 4 bases; unmatched bases: 4. The CDR3: CASSPGQGDNEKLFF. As DNA, the CDR3 is TGCGCCAGCAGCCCAGGACAGGGGGATAATGAAAAACTGTTTTTT.

DNA for the CDR3: TGCGCCAGCAGCGAGGAAGGTAACTATGGCTACACCTTC. It translates to CASSEEGNYGYTF. The genes are TRBV5-1 and TRBJ1-2; no clear D gene. Trimming took 4 bases from V and 1 from J, leaving 8 bases between them. Germline lookup yields CDR1 SGHRS and CDR2 YFSETQ. This CDR3 is 13 amino acids long. Full variable domain (missing parts from reference TRBV5-1 and TRBJ1-2): KAGVTQTPRYLIKTRGQQVTLSCSPISGHRSVSWYQQTPGQGLQFLFEYFSETQRNKGNFPGRFSGRQFSNSRSEMNVSTLELGDSALYLCASSEEGNYGYTFGSGTRLTVV.

DNA for the CDR3: TGTGCCAGCAGCGAGCGGGGGCCGGGGACAGATACGCAGTATTTT. Translated, it gives CASSERGPGTDTQYF. The rearrangement uses TRBV11-2 and TRBJ2-3, with TRBD2 matching over 8 bases. The germline V gene has CDR1 SGHAT and CDR2 FQNNGV. The CDR3 consists of 15 residues. The V gene end was trimmed by 5 bases and the J gene end by 3 bases; junction bases not matched to a gene: 7.

This chain joins TRBV28 and TRBJ1-2; TRBD1 might be the D (6 bases). V lost 4 bases and J lost 6, with 15 bases in between. Germline values: CDR1 MDHEN, CDR2 SYDVKM. This CDR3 is built from 14 residues. The CDR3 sequence: CASSSQGREDGYTF. CDR3 DNA: TGTGCCAGCAGTTCCCAGGGGAGAGAGGATGGCTACACCTTC.

This chain links TRBV13 with TRBJ2-4; D might be TRBD1 (5 bases). This CDR3 contains 18 residues. In germline, CDR1 is PRHDT, CDR2 FYEKMQ (reference sequence). V gave up 5 bases and J gave up 0 bases, with 20 bases separating them. As DNA, the CDR3 is TGTGCCAGCAGCCCTAATGGACGGACACTAATAGCCAAAAACATTCAGTACTTC. Amino acid sequence: CASSPNGRTLIAKNIQYF.

J is TRBJ2-1 and V is TRBV2; D remains unclear. Trimming cost V 2 bases and J 8 bases, with 7 bases left between them. CDR1 and CDR2 from the germline V gene are SNHLY and FYNNEI. This CDR3 comprises 12 residues. The CDR3 nucleotides read TGTGCCAGCAGTGAAATCCCTTATGAGCAGTTCTTC. This encodes CASSEIPYEQFF.

The rearrangement uses TRBV30 and TRBJ2-7, with a possible D match to TRBD2 (6 bases). Germline V CDR1 and CDR2: GTSNPN, SVGIG (reference sequence). Trimming took off 0 bases at V and 3 bases at J, with 12 bases between the two ends. The CDR3 has 14 amino acids. The CDR3 nucleotides read TGTGCCTGGAGTGTTCCTAGCGCAAGCTACGAGCAGTACTTC. Protein sequence: CAWSVPSASYEQYF.

V and J are TRBV5-1 and TRBJ2-3, with 7 nucleotides matching TRBD2. After removal of 7 bases from V and 0 bases from J, the junction contained 8 bases not matched to a gene. This CDR3 region has 15 residues. The germline CDR1 and CDR2 sequences are SGHRS and YFSETQ. In DNA form, the CDR3 reads TGCGCCAGCGCCCAATCCGGGAGGAGCACAGATACGCAGTATTTT. Translation gives CASAQSGRSTDTQYF. Full variable domain (missing parts from reference TRBV5-1 and TRBJ2-3): KAGVTQTPRYLIKTRGQQVTLSCSPISGHRSVSWYQQTPGQGLQFLFEYFSETQRNKGNFPGRFSGRQFSNSRSEMNVSTLELGDSALYLCASAQSGRSTDTQYFGPGTRLTVL.

This rearrangement joins TRBV19 to TRBJ2-1; weak D call: TRBD2 (6 bases). Trimming pared 3 bases from V and 6 bases from J, leaving 12 bases between. The germline V gene has CDR1 LNHDA and CDR2 SQIVND (reference sequence). The CDR3 has 14 amino acids. CDR3 sequence reads: CASSMGGGPNEQFF. In nucleotides, the CDR3 is TGTGCCAGTAGTATGGGGGGAGGTCCCAATGAGCAGTTCTTC.

The genes are TRBV10-3 and TRBJ1-1, with a weak D call TRBD1 (5 bases). V lost 0 bases and J 2 bases, leaving 13 bases between the germline ends. CDR3 size: 16 residues. CDR1 and CDR2 from the germline V gene are ENHRY and SYGVKD. The CDR3 loop is CAISESKGPVNTEAFF. The CDR3 DNA is TGTGCCATCAGTGAGTCTAAGGGGCCGGTCAACACTGAAGCTTTCTTT.

This clone was detected once. The chain recombines TRBV11-3 with TRBJ1-6, with D possibly TRBD1 on 6 matching bases. The CDR3 length is 16 residues. In germline, CDR1 is SGHNT, CDR2 YENEEA. Trimming cost V 5 bases and J 9 bases, with 20 bases left between them. CDR3 bases: TGTGCCAGCAGCAAAGGCCGCGGGGGCTTGGGTTCACCCCTCCACTTT. Its translation is CASSKGRGGLGSPLHF.

The CDR3 here is CASSLPGGKISYEQYF. The DNA of the CDR3 is TGTGCCAGCAGCTTGCCAGGGGGGAAGATTTCCTACGAGCAGTACTTC. The chain combines TRBV7-9 with TRBJ2-7; possible D gene TRBD1, 7 bases. Per germline, CDR1 SEHNR and CDR2 FQNEAQ (reference sequence). CDR3 size: 16 residues. Trimming removed 3 bases from V and 1 base from J, with 16 bases in between.

The chain recombines TRBV7-9 with TRBJ1-1; tentatively, D is TRBD1 (6 bases). In germline, CDR1 is SEHNR, CDR2 FQNEAQ (reference sequence). V was clipped by 4 bases and J by 0 bases, with 12 bases between them. This CDR3 has 15 amino acids. This chain's CDR3 is CASSSQGNMNTEAFF. The CDR3 region has the DNA TGTGCCAGCAGCTCACAGGGTAACATGAACACTGAAGCTTTCTTT.

This chain links TRBV2 with TRBJ2-7, with TRBD1 as a possible D gene (6 bases). The germline V gene encodes CDR1 SNHLY and CDR2 FYNNEI. Trimming shortened V by 5 bases and J by 2 bases, and 10 bases separated the two germline ends. The CDR3 runs 13 residues. The DNA for the CDR3 is TGTGCCAGCAGTAGACAGGAGGCCTACGAGCAGTACTTC. Translating it yields CASSRQEAYEQYF. The full variable domain, with the rest looked up from reference TRBV2 and TRBJ2-7, is EPEVTQTPSHQVTQMGQEVILRCVPISNHLYFYWYRQILGQKVEFLVSFYNNEISEKSEIFDDQFSVERPDGSNFTLKIRSTKLEDSAMYFCASSRQEAYEQYFGPGTRLTVT.

This clone was observed a single time. The rearrangement uses TRBV5-6 and TRBJ2-7; D is unclear. V lost 2 bases to trimming and J lost 0 bases, with 9 bases between them. The germline CDR1 and CDR2 sequences are SGHDT and YYEEEE. The CDR3 covers 14 residues. The CDR3 nucleotides are TGTGCCAGCAGCTTTCCGGGTCCCTCCTACGAGCAGTACTTC. It is translated as CASSFPGPSYEQYF.

V gene TRBV29-1 combines with J gene TRBJ1-3; 7 nucleotides agree with TRBD1. The CDR3 runs to 15 residues. V was clipped by 7 bases and J by 6 bases; unmatched bases: 15. Germline lookup yields CDR1 SQVTM and CDR2 ANQGSEA. CDR3 nucleotides: TGCAGCGCCTCCCGTCGGAGACAGGGAGAAAACACCATATATTTT. Its translation is CSASRRRQGENTIYF.

The genes are TRBV11-2 and TRBJ2-6; D might be TRBD2 (5 bases). The CDR3 has 17 amino acids. CDR1 SGHAT and CDR2 FQNNGV come from the germline V gene. Trimming took 8 bases from V and 0 from J, leaving 17 bases between them. The CDR3 DNA reads as TGTGCCAGCGGATCGGGGTCGGTCCTCTCTGGGGCCAACGTCCTGACTTTC. This gives the protein CASGSGSVLSGANVLTF.